This T cell receptor (beta chain) was captured by sequencing in a study of OX40 agonist ivuxolimab in advanced cancers. This CDR3 spans 18 amino acids. Germline V CDR1 and CDR2: GTSNPN, SVGIG (reference sequence). The trim removed 5 bases at V and 0 bases at J, leaving 15 bases unmatched. Clones were sequenced by immunoSEQ multiplex PCR, and TCRdb holds only the in-frame ones, with some missing. Of just over 50,000 clones in the sample, approximately 91% are singletons; the top ten hold about 3.8%. This sample comprised CD4+ or CD8+ T cells sorted from blood, obtained in a trial of the OX40 agonist ivuxolimab. The source is an adult with an advanced solid tumor such as melanoma, head and neck, liver or kidney cancer. This chain joins TRBV30 and TRBJ2-1; 8 bases are a match to TRBD1. The CDR3 region is CAWWGGQGGWSSYNEQFF. The CDR3 bases are TGTGCCTGGTGGGGTGGACAGGGCGGATGGAGCTCCTACAATGAGCAGTTCTTC.